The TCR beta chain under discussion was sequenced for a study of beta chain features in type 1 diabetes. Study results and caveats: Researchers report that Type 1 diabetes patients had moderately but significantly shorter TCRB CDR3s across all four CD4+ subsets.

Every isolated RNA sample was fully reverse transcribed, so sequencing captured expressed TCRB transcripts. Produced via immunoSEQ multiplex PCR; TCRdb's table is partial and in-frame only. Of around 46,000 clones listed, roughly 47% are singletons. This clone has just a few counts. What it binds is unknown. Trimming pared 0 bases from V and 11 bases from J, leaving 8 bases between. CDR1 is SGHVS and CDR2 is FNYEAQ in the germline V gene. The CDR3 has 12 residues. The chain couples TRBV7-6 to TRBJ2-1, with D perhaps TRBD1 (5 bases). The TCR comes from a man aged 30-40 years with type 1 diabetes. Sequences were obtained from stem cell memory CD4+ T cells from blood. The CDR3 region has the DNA TGTGCCAGCAGCTTAGCAGGGGTACAGCAGTTCTTC. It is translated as CASSLAGVQQFF.